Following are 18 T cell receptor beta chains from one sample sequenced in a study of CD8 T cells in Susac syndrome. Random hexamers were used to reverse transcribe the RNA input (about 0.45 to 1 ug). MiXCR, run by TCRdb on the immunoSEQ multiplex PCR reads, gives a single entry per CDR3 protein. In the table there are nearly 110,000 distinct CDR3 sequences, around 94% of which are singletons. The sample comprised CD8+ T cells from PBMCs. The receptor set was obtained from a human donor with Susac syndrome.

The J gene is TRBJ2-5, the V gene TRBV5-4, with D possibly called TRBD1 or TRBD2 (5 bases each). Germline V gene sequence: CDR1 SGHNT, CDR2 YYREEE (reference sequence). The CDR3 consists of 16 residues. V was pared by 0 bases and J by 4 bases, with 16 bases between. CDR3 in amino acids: CASSLAMDRGGETQYF. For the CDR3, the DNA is TGTGCCAGCAGCTTGGCCATGGATCGGGGCGGAGAGACCCAGTACTTC. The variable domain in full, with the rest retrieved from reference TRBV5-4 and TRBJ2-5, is ETGVTQSPTHLIKTRGQQVTLRCSSQSGHNTVSWYQQALGQGPQFIFQYYREEENGRGNFPPRFSGLQFPNYSSELNVNALELDDSALYLCASSLAMDRGGETQYFGPGTRLLVL.

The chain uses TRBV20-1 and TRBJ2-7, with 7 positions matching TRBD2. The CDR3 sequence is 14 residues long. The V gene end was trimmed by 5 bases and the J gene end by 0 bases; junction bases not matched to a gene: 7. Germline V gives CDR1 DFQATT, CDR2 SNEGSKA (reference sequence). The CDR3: CSADTRGDSYEQYF. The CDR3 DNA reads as TGCAGTGCTGATACTCGGGGGGACTCCTACGAGCAGTACTTC.

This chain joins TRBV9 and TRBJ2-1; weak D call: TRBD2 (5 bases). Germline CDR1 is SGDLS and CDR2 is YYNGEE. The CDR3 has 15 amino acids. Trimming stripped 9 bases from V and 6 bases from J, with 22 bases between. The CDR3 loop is CATSPEDSMRNEQFF. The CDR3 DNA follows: TGTGCCACCTCCCCCGAGGACTCCATGCGCAATGAGCAGTTCTTC.

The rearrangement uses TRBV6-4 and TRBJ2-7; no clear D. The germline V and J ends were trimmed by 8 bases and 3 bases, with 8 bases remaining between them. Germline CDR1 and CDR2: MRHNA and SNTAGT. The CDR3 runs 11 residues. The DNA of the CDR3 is TGTGCCAGCGGGCGGCTCTACGAGCAGTACTTC. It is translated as CASGRLYEQYF.

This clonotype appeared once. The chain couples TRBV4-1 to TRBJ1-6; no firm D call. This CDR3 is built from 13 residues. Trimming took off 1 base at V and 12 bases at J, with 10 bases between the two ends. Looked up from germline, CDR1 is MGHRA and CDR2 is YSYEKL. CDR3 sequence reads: CASSQADLKPLHF. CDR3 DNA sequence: TGCGCCAGCAGCCAAGCGGATTTAAAACCCCTCCACTTT.

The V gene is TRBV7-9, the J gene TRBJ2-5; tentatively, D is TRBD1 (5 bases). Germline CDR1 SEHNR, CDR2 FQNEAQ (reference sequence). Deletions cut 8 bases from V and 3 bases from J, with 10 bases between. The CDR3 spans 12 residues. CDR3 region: CASSDRKETQYF. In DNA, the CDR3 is TGTGCCAGCTCCGACAGAAAAGAGACCCAGTACTTC.

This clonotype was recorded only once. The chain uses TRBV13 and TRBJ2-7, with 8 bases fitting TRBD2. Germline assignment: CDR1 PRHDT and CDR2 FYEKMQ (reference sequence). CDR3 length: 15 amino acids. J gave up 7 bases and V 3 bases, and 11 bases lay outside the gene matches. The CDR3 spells CASSLDLGGVREQYF. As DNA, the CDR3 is TGTGCCAGCAGCTTGGATCTCGGGGGGGTCAGAGAGCAGTACTTC.

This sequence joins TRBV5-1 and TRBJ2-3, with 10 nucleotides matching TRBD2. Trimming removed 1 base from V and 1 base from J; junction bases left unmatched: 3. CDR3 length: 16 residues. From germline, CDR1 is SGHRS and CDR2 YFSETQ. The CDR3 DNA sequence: TGCGCCAGCAGCTTGAGAACTAGCGGGGGCACAGATACGCAGTATTTT. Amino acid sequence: CASSLRTSGGTDTQYF. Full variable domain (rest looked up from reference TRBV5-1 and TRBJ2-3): KAGVTQTPRYLIKTRGQQVTLSCSPISGHRSVSWYQQTPGQGLQFLFEYFSETQRNKGNFPGRFSGRQFSNSRSEMNVSTLELGDSALYLCASSLRTSGGTDTQYFGPGTRLTVL.

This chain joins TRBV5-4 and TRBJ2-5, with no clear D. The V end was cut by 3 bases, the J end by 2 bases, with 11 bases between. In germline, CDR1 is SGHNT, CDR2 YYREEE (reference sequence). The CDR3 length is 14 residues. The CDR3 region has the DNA TGTGCCAGCAGCTCAGTCGGAGAACAAGAGACCCAGTACTTC. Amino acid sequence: CASSSVGEQETQYF.

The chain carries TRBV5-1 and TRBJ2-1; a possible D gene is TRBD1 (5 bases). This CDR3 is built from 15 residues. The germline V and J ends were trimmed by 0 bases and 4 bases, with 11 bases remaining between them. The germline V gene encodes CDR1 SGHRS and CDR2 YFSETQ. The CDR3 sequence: CASSLGQGPYNEQFF. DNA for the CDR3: TGCGCCAGCAGCTTGGGGCAGGGCCCGTACAATGAGCAGTTCTTC.

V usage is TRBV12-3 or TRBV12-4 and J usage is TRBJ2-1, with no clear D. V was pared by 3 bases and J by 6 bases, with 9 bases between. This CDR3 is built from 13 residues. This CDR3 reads CASSFYELNEQFF. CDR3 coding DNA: TGTGCCAGCAGTTTTTATGAGCTCAATGAGCAGTTCTTC.

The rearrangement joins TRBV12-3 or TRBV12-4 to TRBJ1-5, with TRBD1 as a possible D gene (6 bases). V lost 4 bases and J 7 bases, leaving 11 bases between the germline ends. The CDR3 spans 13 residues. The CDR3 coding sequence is TGTGCCAGCAGTTGGGGGCCGGACCAGCCCCAGCATTTT. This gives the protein CASSWGPDQPQHF.

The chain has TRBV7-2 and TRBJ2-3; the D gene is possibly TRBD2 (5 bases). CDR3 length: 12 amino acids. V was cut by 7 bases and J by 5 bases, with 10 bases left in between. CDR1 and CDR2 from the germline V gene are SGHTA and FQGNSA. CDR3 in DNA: TGTGCCAGCATCGAGGGAAAAGATACGCAGTATTTT. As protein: CASIEGKDTQYF.

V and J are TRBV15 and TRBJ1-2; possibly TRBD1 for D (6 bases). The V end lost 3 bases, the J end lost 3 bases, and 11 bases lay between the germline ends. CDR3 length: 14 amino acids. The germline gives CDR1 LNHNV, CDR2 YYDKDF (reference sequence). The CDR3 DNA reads TGTGCCACCAGCAGGGCAGGGGCTGACTATGGCTACACCTTC. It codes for CATSRAGADYGYTF.

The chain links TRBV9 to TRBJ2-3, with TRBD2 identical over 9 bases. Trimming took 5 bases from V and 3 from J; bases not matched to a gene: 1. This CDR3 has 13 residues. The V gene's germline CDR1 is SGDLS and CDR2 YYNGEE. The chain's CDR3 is CASSSGGTDTQYF. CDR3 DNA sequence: TGTGCCAGCAGTAGCGGGGGAACAGATACGCAGTATTTT. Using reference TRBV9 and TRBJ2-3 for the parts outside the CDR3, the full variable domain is DSGVTQTPKHLITATGQRVTLRCSPRSGDLSVYWYQQSLDQGLQFLIQYYNGEERAKGNILERFSAQQFPDLHSELNLSSLELGDSALYFCASSSGGTDTQYFGPGTRLTVL.

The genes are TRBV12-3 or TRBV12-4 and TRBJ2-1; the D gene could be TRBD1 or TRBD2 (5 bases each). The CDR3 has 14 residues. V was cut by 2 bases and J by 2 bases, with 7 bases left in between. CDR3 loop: CASSLSGPYNEQFF. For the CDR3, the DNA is TGTGCCAGCAGTTTATCGGGGCCCTACAATGAGCAGTTCTTC.

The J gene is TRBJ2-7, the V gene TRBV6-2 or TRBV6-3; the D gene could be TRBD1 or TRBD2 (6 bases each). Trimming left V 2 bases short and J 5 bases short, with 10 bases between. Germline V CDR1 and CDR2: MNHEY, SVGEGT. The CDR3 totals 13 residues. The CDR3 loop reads CASSYGGLDEQYF. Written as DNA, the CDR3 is TGTGCCAGCAGTTACGGGGGGCTCGACGAGCAGTACTTC.

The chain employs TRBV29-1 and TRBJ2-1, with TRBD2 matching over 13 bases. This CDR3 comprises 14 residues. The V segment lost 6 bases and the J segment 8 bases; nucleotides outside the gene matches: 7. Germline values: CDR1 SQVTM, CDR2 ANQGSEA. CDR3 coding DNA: TGCAGCGTAGCACTAGCGGGGGGGCCCCATGAGCAGTTCTTC. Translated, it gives CSVALAGGPHEQFF.